This TCR beta chain came from a study of blood T cell repertoires in COVID-19 (dated by TCRdb to the early 2020s). Looking at the study overall: ImmuneRACE Cohort 3 recovered participants were defined by two consecutive negative NP/OP PCR tests, healthcare professional clearance, or symptom resolution. Collaborator samples came from the United States, Italy and Spain and covered acute and convalescent phases of COVID-19. The prospective study material was composed of cDNA or gDNA derived from T cells, B-cell-depleted T cells, or PBMCs. The dataset comprised deeply sampled blood TCRbeta repertoires from subjects exposed to, actively infected with, or recovered from COVID-19. A freely available public database, intended as a resource for researchers studying the immune response to SARS-CoV-2, is where the repertoires were released. The samples were drawn from the first 160 participants of the ongoing ImmuneRACE study and from 1,254 subjects provided by 6 global collaborators. Nearly every sample came with metadata listing a de-identified subject ID, COVID-19 status, age in years and sex. Where HLA class I and class II types were available, the types were taken from metadata supplied by the sample provider, not from assay-based typing.

The germline V gene provides CDR1 ENHRY and CDR2 SYGVKD. Its CDR3 holds 15 amino acids, cysteine through phenylalanine. CDR3 DNA only is kept here, 45 bases in frame from base 1. V is pared back by 0 bases and J by 5 bases, with 11 bases lying between the germline termini. Results and caveats for the whole study, not just this receptor: The amount of clinical and demographic metadata varied by source and participant and was provided uncurated.

Concerning this clone: The antigen it binds to is not known. No qualities accompany the bases; no much larger clone lies one base away.

TCRbeta CDR3 regions were amplified from genomic DNA using the immunoSEQ Assay, a bias-controlled multiplex PCR. Per the authors' processing: The number of nucleated cells in each sample was estimated from the amplification of reference gene primers within the assay. To quantify the absolute abundance of each unique TCRbeta CDR3 rearrangement, sequence reads were collapsed and filtered. For each sample, productive Simpson clonality was calculated by taking the square root of Simpson's diversity index across productive rearrangements. TCRdb retrieved this table from immuneACCESS and kept in-frame rearrangements only. Not all clones are present; in checked studies, unresolved V genes account for under half, and no reason is known for the remainder. That table gives V, J and clone size, and the DNA gave D and trimming. This sample has some 190,000 clones in its table, and about 88% of those were observed once. The ten top clones hold 20% to 25% of the sample.

Enrolling through a virtual design, the prospective study's participants ranged in age from roughly 18 to 95 years and lived across 20 to 30 United States geographic areas. Cohort assignment in the prospective study relied on participant-reported clinical history from a screening survey and a study questionnaire. In the prospective study, whole blood, serum and a nasopharyngeal or oropharyngeal swab were collected from each participant by mobile phlebotomists. Additional blood draws and questionnaires over an approximately 2-month period could optionally be provided by prospective study participants. Prospective study blood samples were shipped either frozen or at room temperature before DNA extraction.

Sequencing used PBMCs or T cells enriched from blood (not recorded which). The TCR comes from a woman aged 40 to 55 in a cohort exposed to, infected with or recovered from COVID-19 (not recorded which). Here the chain combines TRBV10-3 and TRBJ1-5; TRBD1 is possibly the D segment (6 matching bases). The encoded CDR3 is CAISESRGSDQPQHF. The sequence in DNA is TGTGCCATCAGTGAGTCGAGGGGGTCCGATCAGCCCCAGCATTTT.